These T cell receptor beta chains were read from a single sample in a study of T cell responses to AZD1222 COVID-19 vaccine. The table came from immunoSEQ multiplex PCR; TCRdb's copy has only in-frame clones and leaves some out. The sample shows about 170,000 clones, 80% to 95% of them seen only once. The sequences come from peripheral blood, collected on day 0 of AZD1222 vaccination. Every receptor here comes from an adult in good health. Each CDR3 is given with its conserved first and last residue. A D gene is named only where the DNA matches it firmly. The size field is filled for only some rows; it gives once, few, many or a size class.

.	TRBD2	TRBV2	TRBJ2-3	CASSTPSGVTDTQYF	TGTGCCAGCAGCACGCCTAGCGGGGTGACAGATACGCAGTATTTT
.	.	TRBV6-2/TRBV6-3	TRBJ2-4	CASSYGLAKNIQYF	TGTGCCAGCAGTTACGGGCTAGCCAAAAACATTCAGTACTTC
.	.	TRBV7-9	TRBJ1-4	CASSSKSRDNEKLFF	TGTGCCAGCAGCTCAAAGAGCAGGGATAATGAAAAACTGTTTTTT
.	.	TRBV7-9	TRBJ1-2	CASSLALLAPRQSF	TGTGCCAGCAGCTTAGCCCTCTTGGCACCCAGACAGTCCTTC
.	.	TRBV18	TRBJ2-5	CASSPGLQETQYF	TGTGCCAGCTCACCGGGACTTCAAGAGACCCAGTACTTC
.	TRBD2	TRBV2	TRBJ2-3	CASSSGLRGGRVRSTDTQYF	TGTGCCAGCAGTTCTGGTTTGCGGGGGGGCCGGGTCCGGAGCACAGATACGCAGTATTTT
.	.	TRBV6-2/TRBV6-3	TRBJ1-5	CASSYLQSENQPQHF	TGTGCCAGCAGTTACTTGCAGAGCGAGAATCAGCCCCAGCATTTT
many	.	TRBV6-5	TRBJ1-2	CASSQQDKNYGYTF	TGTGCCAGCAGTCAACAGGATAAGAACTATGGCTACACCTTC
.	.	TRBV11-2	TRBJ2-4	CASSPPAGKNIQYF	TGTGCCAGCAGCCCTCCAGCTGGCAAAAACATTCAGTACTTC
.	TRBD2	TRBV4-3	TRBJ2-2	CASSQFSAGGPTGELFF	TGCGCCAGCAGCCAATTCTCAGCGGGGGGGCCCACCGGGGAGCTGTTTTTT
.	.	TRBV13	TRBJ1-2	CASSPRPLGLDGYTF	TGTGCCAGCAGTCCTCGGCCCTTGGGCCTAGATGGCTACACCTTC
.	.	TRBV18	TRBJ1-2	CASSPPDRSGYTF	TGTGCCAGCTCACCCCCGGACCGCTCGGGCTACACCTTC
.	.	TRBV6-6	TRBJ2-3	CASRGAADTQYF	TGTGCCAGCAGGGGGGCGGCAGATACGCAGTATTTT
.	.	TRBV6-4	TRBJ2-7	CASSDPHPAHPTRLPQFYEQYF	TGTGCCAGCAGTGACCCACATCCCGCCCACCCTACTAGGTTGCCCCAATTCTACGAGCAGTACTTC
.	.	TRBV19	TRBJ2-6	CASSIFGFGASGANVLTF	TGTGCCAGTAGTATATTCGGGTTTGGGGCCTCTGGGGCCAACGTCCTGACTTTC
.	.	TRBV4-3	TRBJ2-6	CASSHLTTGSGANVLTF	TGCGCCAGCAGCCACCTCACAACAGGCTCTGGGGCCAACGTCCTGACTTTC
.	TRBD2	TRBV29-1	TRBJ2-3	CSGVGGGYTDTQYF	TGCAGCGGAGTTGGCGGGGGGTACACAGATACGCAGTATTTT
.	.	TRBV18	TRBJ2-1	CASSSGRPHYNEQFF	TGTGCCAGCTCATCAGGGAGACCCCATTACAATGAGCAGTTCTTC
.	TRBD2	TRBV9	TRBJ2-5	CARSGGGLAGSQETQYF	TGTGCCCGCAGCGGGGGGGGACTAGCGGGAAGCCAAGAGACCCAGTACTTC
few	.	TRBV18	TRBJ1-1	CASSPGLSNTEAFF	TGTGCCAGCTCCCCGGGACTTAGCAACACTGAAGCTTTCTTT